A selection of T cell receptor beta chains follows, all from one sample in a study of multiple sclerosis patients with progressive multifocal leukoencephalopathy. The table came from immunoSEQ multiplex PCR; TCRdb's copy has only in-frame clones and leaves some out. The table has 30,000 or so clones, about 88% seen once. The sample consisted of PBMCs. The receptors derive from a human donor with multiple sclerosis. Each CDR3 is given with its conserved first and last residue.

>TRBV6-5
CASSPDQAWGLLNF
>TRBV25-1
CASSDYREWGADTQYF
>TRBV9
CASSVEGRGFGYTF
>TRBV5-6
CASSQSGNTIYF
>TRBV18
CASSPFGTGFSYEQYF
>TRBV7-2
CASSLGWTASSYEQYF
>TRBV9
CASSARTGSKVTEAFF
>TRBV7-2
CASSGQGAQIAGELFF
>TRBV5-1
CASSLELAEWDEQYF
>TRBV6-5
CASREDRGRSEAFF
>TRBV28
CASSPDREVAGHYGYTF
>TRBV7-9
CASTRGTVPEAFF
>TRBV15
CATSRDQRWNTEAFF
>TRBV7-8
CASSLNRGSSWGYTF
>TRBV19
CASMEGAEAFF
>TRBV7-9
CASSLEYRDEQFF
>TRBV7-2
CASSGAGNTPSGEQYF
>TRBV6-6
CASSLTGVNQPQHF
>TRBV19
CASSHQSLNQPQHF
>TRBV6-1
CASSEVQGLEGYTF
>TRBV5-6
CASSFPGYEQYF
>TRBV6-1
CASSAGTDNTEAFF
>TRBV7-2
CASSLDVGRSEAFF
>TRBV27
CASSPRTGGLYEQYF
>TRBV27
CASSSQGPDEAFF
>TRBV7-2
CASSLGWGRGGYTF
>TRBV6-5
CASSRPSGATYEQYF
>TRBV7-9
CASSRPTGNQPQHF
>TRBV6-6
CASRRTATNTEAFF
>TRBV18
CASSPQGGLGTEAFF
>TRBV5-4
CASSLGRTDTQYF
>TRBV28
CASISGEASYEQYF
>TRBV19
CASSNQGYEKLFF
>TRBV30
CAWSSYAGYGYTF
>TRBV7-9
CASSSTSGRVTDTQYF
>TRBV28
CASSLGTYEQYF
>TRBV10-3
CAIGSADQPQHF
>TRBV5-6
CASSRQGAGNQPQHF
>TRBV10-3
CAIRERTSGDTDTQYF
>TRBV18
CASNSGLAHSSNNEQFF
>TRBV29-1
CSVTGHLNTEAFF
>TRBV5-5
CASSLSPTESYGYTF
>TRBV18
CASSPGSDTEAFF
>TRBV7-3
CASSLVISRGDHEQFF
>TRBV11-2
CASSLGLGGGYEQYF